This TCR beta chain was recorded in a study of blood T cell repertoires in COVID-19. Study at large: Acute-phase and convalescent COVID-19 samples originated in the United States, Italy and Spain. Sample material is recorded as cDNA or gDNA derived from T cells, B-cell-depleted T cells, or PBMCs.

Authors' methods: Reference gene primer amplification in the assay estimated nucleated cell counts. Using immunoSEQ multiplex PCR, the repertoire was profiled, and TCRdb retains in-frame clones only, with some absent. The V and J calls and clone size are taken from that table; D and trimming were inferred from the DNA. In the table there are a few hundred thousand clones, 88% of which are singletons. CDR3 length equals 13 residues. CDR1 is LNHDA, CDR2 SQIVND, per germline (reference sequence). Trimming at V came to 6 bases and at J to 6 bases, leaving 4 bases not matched to a gene. The sequence was obtained from a woman between 70 and 85 years old with COVID-19, enrolled during active disease. The chain has TRBV19 and TRBJ1-4; TRBD1 matches 7 bases. The material sequenced was peripheral blood. CDR3 amino acids: CASREDRDEKLFF. The CDR3 DNA follows: TGTGCCAGTAGGGAAGACAGGGATGAAAAACTGTTTTTT.